A selection of T cell receptor beta chains follows, all from one sample in a study of blood T cell repertoires in COVID-19. TCRdb's copy holds only in-frame clones and misses some; the assay was immunoSEQ multiplex PCR. This table has roughly 200,000 clones, 65% to 90% appearing once. The source material was peripheral blood. The receptors derive from a human donor in a cohort sampled during active COVID-19. Each CDR3 is given without its conserved first and last residue.

v_call: TRBV7-3
j_call: TRBJ2-5
cdr3_aa: ASSSPSGGAVRETQY

v_call: TRBV21-1
j_call: TRBJ1-2
cdr3_aa: ASSKGSGRAIYGYT

v_call: TRBV9
j_call: TRBJ2-7
cdr3_aa: ASSVGTGDNYEQY

v_call: TRBV3-1/TRBV3-2
j_call: TRBJ2-5
cdr3_aa: ASSQWSREETQY

v_call: TRBV6-6
j_call: TRBJ1-4
cdr3_aa: ASRTGSATNEKLF

v_call: TRBV6-5
j_call: TRBJ1-1
cdr3_aa: ASSSAGTITEAF

v_call: TRBV7-9
j_call: TRBJ1-6
cdr3_aa: ASSLVGGAGFSYNSPLH

v_call: TRBV24-1
j_call: TRBJ2-3
cdr3_aa: ATSDALAPSTDTQY

v_call: TRBV20-1
j_call: TRBJ2-1
cdr3_aa: SASTSGRDNEQF

v_call: TRBV24-1
j_call: TRBJ1-5
cdr3_aa: ATKGEGNQPQH

v_call: TRBV19
j_call: TRBJ2-1
cdr3_aa: ASVRGSGGSYNEQF

v_call: TRBV19
j_call: TRBJ2-7
cdr3_aa: ASSDQGAMSSYEQY

v_call: TRBV11-1
j_call: TRBJ2-5
cdr3_aa: ASSNLAGVQETQY

v_call: TRBV5-4
j_call: TRBJ2-2
cdr3_aa: ASRSGSESGELF

v_call: TRBV10-1
j_call: TRBJ2-1
cdr3_aa: ASSESRAGGNDEQF

v_call: TRBV18
j_call: TRBJ1-1
cdr3_aa: ASSPSEGPTTEAF

v_call: TRBV18
j_call: TRBJ1-2
cdr3_aa: ASSPRDQGEGYGYT